This TCR beta chain was observed in a study of early T cells in non-severe SARS-CoV-2 infection. Attachment of unique molecular identifiers was made to individual cDNA molecules. TCRdb re-derived calls from the 5' RACE reads in MiXCR, one entry per CDR3 protein. The table includes more than 50,000 distinct CDR3 sequences, roughly 5.5% detected once. With 4 bases clipped from V and 1 base from J, the junction kept 4 bases outside the gene matches. Germline V CDR1 and CDR2: SGHRS, YFSETQ. The CDR3 runs to 14 residues. This clonotype originated in an adult who was a healthcare worker with PCR-confirmed SARS-CoV-2 infection or an uninfected control (not recorded which). The sample comprised whole blood. V gene TRBV5-1 combines with J gene TRBJ2-5; 7 nucleotides agree with TRBD1. The CDR3 reads CASSVKGAQETQYF. As DNA, the CDR3 is TGCGCCAGCAGCGTCAAGGGGGCCCAAGAGACCCAGTACTTC.